This passage covers 30 T cell receptor beta chains from one sample sequenced in a study of cytomegalovirus exposure and HLA in healthy donors. PCR involved 60 Vbeta and 13 Jbeta primers. Clones were read by immunoSEQ multiplex PCR, and TCRdb kept only the in-frame ones, dropping some. Found here are approximately 100,000 clones, 76% of them singletons; the top ten hold 9.5% to 15%. Sequences were obtained from PBMCs. The receptor source for this set is a woman in her thirties or forties in good health and CMV-seropositive.

This clone occurred a few times. The genes are TRBV7-2 and TRBJ1-1; maybe TRBD1 (6 bases). Per the germline V gene, CDR1 is SGHTA and CDR2 is FQGNSA. The ends were cut back, 1 base at V and 6 bases at J, with 12 bases in the middle. The CDR3 has 14 residues. CDR3 amino acids: CASSLGTAAAEAFF. DNA of the CDR3: TGTGCCAGCAGCTTAGGGACAGCGGCCGCTGAAGCTTTCTTT.

This clone occurred a few times. V and J are TRBV6-1 and TRBJ1-3, with TRBD1 as a possible D gene (6 bases). This CDR3 has 17 amino acids. The V end was cut by 2 bases, the J end by 0 bases, with 14 bases between. CDR1 is MNHNS, CDR2 SASEGT, per germline. For the CDR3, the DNA is TGTGCCAGCAGTGAACTGGACAGAACCATCTCTGGAAACACCATATATTTT. It encodes CASSELDRTISGNTIYF.

Concerning this clone: Other DNA sequences of this sample code for an identical CDR3. This CDR3 is CASRGQWNTEAFF. DNA of the CDR3: TGTGCCAGCAGGGGACAGTGGAACACTGAAGCTTTCTTT. This rearrangement joins TRBV2 to TRBJ1-1, with TRBD1 matching over 7 bases. J gave up 1 base and V 6 bases, and 2 bases lay outside the gene matches. Looked up from germline, CDR1 is SNHLY and CDR2 is FYNNEI. The CDR3 has 13 residues.

The V gene is TRBV5-1, the J gene TRBJ1-1; 7 bases map to TRBD1. The germline CDR1 and CDR2 sequences are SGHRS and YFSETQ. Trimming took 4 bases from V and 5 from J; bases not matched to a gene: 11. The CDR3 extends over 15 amino acids. CDR3 sequence (DNA): TGCGCCAGCAGCCTACCACAGGGGCGGGGTACTGAAGCTTTCTTT. This translates into CASSLPQGRGTEAFF. Complete variable domain (other parts from reference TRBV5-1 and TRBJ1-1): KAGVTQTPRYLIKTRGQQVTLSCSPISGHRSVSWYQQTPGQGLQFLFEYFSETQRNKGNFPGRFSGRQFSNSRSEMNVSTLELGDSALYLCASSLPQGRGTEAFFGQGTRLTVV.

The chain joins TRBV7-9 to TRBJ1-5; D ambiguous. Germline lookup yields CDR1 SEHNR and CDR2 FQNEAQ (reference sequence). This CDR3 region has 12 residues. Trimming took 3 bases from V and 3 from J, leaving 3 bases between them. In nucleotides, the CDR3 is TGTGCCAGCAGCTTCTCCAATCAGCCCCAGCATTTT. Protein: CASSFSNQPQHF. Filled out from reference TRBV7-9 and TRBJ1-5, the complete variable domain reads DTGVSQNPRHKITKRGQNVTFRCDPISEHNRLYWYRQTLGQGPEFLTYFQNEAQLEKSRLLSDRFSAERPKGSFSTLEIQRTEQGDSAMYLCASSFSNQPQHFGDGTRLSIL.

The CDR3 DNA reads as TGCAGCGTTGAAACAGAAAACTATGGCTACACCTTC. Protein sequence: CSVETENYGYTF. The chain joins TRBV29-1 to TRBJ1-2, with unresolved D. Per the germline V gene, CDR1 is SQVTM and CDR2 is ANQGSEA. The CDR3 has 12 residues. The germline V and J ends were trimmed by 2 bases and 2 bases, with 6 bases remaining between them.

CDR3 DNA: TGCGCCAGCAGCCAAGATAGGGCAGGGGTGGGTACACCCCTCCACTTT. It codes for CASSQDRAGVGTPLHF. The chain has TRBV4-1 and TRBJ1-6; D is possibly TRBD1 (6 bases). Trimming pared 0 bases from V and 11 bases from J, leaving 17 bases between. This CDR3 contains 16 residues. The germline V gene has CDR1 MGHRA and CDR2 YSYEKL.

The CDR3: CASSSPGFGDYGYTF. The DNA for the CDR3 is TGTGCCAGCAGTTCCCCGGGGTTTGGGGACTATGGCTACACCTTC. The rearrangement joins TRBV28 to TRBJ1-2; no clear D. Germline CDR1 MDHEN, CDR2 SYDVKM. Trimming took off 4 bases at V and 3 bases at J, with 15 bases between the two ends. This CDR3 contains 15 residues.

This clone came up once. The genes are TRBV29-1 and TRBJ2-1, with 9 positions matching TRBD1. Germline V gives CDR1 SQVTM, CDR2 ANQGSEA. The V gene end was trimmed by 1 base and the J gene end by 3 bases; junction bases not matched to a gene: 4. The CDR3 contains 15 residues. The CDR3 protein is CSVEADRGIYNEQFF. CDR3 nucleotide sequence: TGCAGCGTTGAAGCGGACAGGGGCATCTACAATGAGCAGTTCTTC.

V gene TRBV30 combines with J gene TRBJ2-7, with TRBD1 as a possible D gene (6 bases). The CDR3 is 14 amino acids. The germline gives CDR1 GTSNPN, CDR2 SVGIG (reference sequence). Trimming took 5 bases from V and 2 from J, leaving 16 bases between them. The CDR3 nucleotides read TGTGCCTGGTCGCAGGGGCTTTCCCCCTACGAGCAGTACTTC. It yields the protein CAWSQGLSPYEQYF.

The chain couples TRBV7-6 to TRBJ2-7, with 7 bases fitting TRBD1. Unmatched junction bases numbered 4, after V lost 5 bases and J lost 0 bases. The CDR3 runs 14 residues. Germline CDR1 reads SGHVS; CDR2 reads FNYEAQ. This CDR3 is CASSLGQASYEQYF. CDR3 coding DNA: TGTGCCAGCAGCCTTGGACAGGCCTCCTACGAGCAGTACTTC.

V is TRBV29-1 and J is TRBJ2-3; TRBD2 matches 8 bases. The CDR3 sequence is 14 residues long. V shed 6 bases and J 3 bases; nucleotides not matched to a gene: 8. Germline V CDR1 and CDR2: SQVTM, ANQGSEA. The CDR3 DNA is TGCAGCGTGAGCCACGGGGGGGCGACAGATACGCAGTATTTT. This sequence encodes CSVSHGGATDTQYF.

This CDR3 reads CASSVAFGAAMGPYEQYF. The CDR3 DNA reads as TGTGCCAGCAGCGTAGCTTTTGGAGCAGCTATGGGGCCCTACGAGCAGTACTTC. J is TRBJ2-7 and V is TRBV9; D may be TRBD1 (5 bases). CDR1 and CDR2 from the germline V gene are SGDLS and YYNGEE. Trimming left V 0 bases short and J 2 bases short, with 21 bases between. This CDR3 has 18 residues. The whole variable domain, remainder taken from reference TRBV9 and TRBJ2-7, is DSGVTQTPKHLITATGQRVTLRCSPRSGDLSVYWYQQSLDQGLQFLIQYYNGEERAKGNILERFSAQQFPDLHSELNLSSLELGDSALYFCASSVAFGAAMGPYEQYFGPGTRLTVT.

The chain uses TRBV4-2 and TRBJ1-1; 9 bases line up with TRBD1. This CDR3 has 15 amino acids. V dropped 4 bases and J dropped 1; count of bases not matched to a gene: 4. Germline V gene data show CDR1 as LGHNA and CDR2 as YNFKEQ. The CDR3 loop is CASSRPGQGNTEAFF. The CDR3 DNA reads as TGTGCCAGCAGCCGACCGGGACAGGGGAACACTGAAGCTTTCTTT.

The V gene is TRBV5-5, the J gene TRBJ1-1; no clear D gene. The CDR3 has 15 residues. Germline CDR1 is SGHKS and CDR2 is YYEKEE (reference sequence). V was pared by 1 base and J by 3 bases, with 13 bases between. CDR3 region: CASSLFEGTHTEAFF. CDR3 sequence (DNA): TGTGCCAGCAGCTTGTTCGAGGGCACACACACTGAAGCTTTCTTT.

The chain joins TRBV5-1 to TRBJ2-2; 11 bases agree with TRBD2. Germline assignment: CDR1 SGHRS and CDR2 YFSETQ. V shed 4 bases and J 8 bases; nucleotides not matched to a gene: 4. This CDR3 has 14 amino acids. The CDR3 here is CASSEGLAEGELFF. The CDR3 nucleotides read TGCGCCAGCAGCGAGGGACTAGCGGAGGGGGAGCTGTTTTTT.

The V gene is TRBV5-6, the J gene TRBJ2-7; a possible D gene is TRBD1 (6 bases). Trimming pared 5 bases from V and 1 base from J, leaving 10 bases between. Germline V gene lookup returns CDR1 SGHDT and CDR2 YYEEEE. The CDR3 consists of 13 residues. For the CDR3, the DNA is TGTGCCAGCAGAGAAACAGGGTCCTACGAGCAGTACTTC. Its protein product is CASRETGSYEQYF.

The chain uses TRBV9 and TRBJ2-1; D not resolved. The CDR3 covers 15 residues. The ends were cut back, 0 bases at V and 0 bases at J, with 7 bases in the middle. Germline-derived CDR1 and CDR2 are SGDLS and YYNGEE. The CDR3, as DNA: TGTGCCAGCAGCGTAGAGCATAGCTCCTACAATGAGCAGTTCTTC. Protein: CASSVEHSSYNEQFF.

The table lists this clone with a count of one. The chain is built from TRBV19 and TRBJ1-6; D remains ambiguous. CDR3 length equals 17 residues. Looked up from germline, CDR1 is LNHDA and CDR2 is SQIVND (reference sequence). The ends were cut back, 10 bases at V and 0 bases at J, with 19 bases in the middle. The CDR3 sequence is CATQAGVVSSYNSPLHF. CDR3 DNA sequence: TGTGCCACCCAGGCCGGGGTCGTGAGCTCCTATAATTCACCCCTCCACTTT.

V and J are TRBV28 and TRBJ1-1, with 7 positions matching TRBD1. The V segment lost 5 bases and the J segment 4 bases; nucleotides outside the gene matches: 7. The CDR3 sequence is 14 residues long. Germline V CDR1 and CDR2: MDHEN, SYDVKM. The CDR3: CASSQRQGPTEAFF. The CDR3 DNA reads as TGTGCCAGCAGTCAACGACAGGGACCCACTGAAGCTTTCTTT.

The table lists this clone with a few counts. The chain combines TRBV25-1 with TRBJ2-7, with 9 bases fitting TRBD1. The V gene's germline CDR1 is MGHDK and CDR2 SYGVNS. Trimming took 1 base from V and 2 from J; bases not matched to a gene: 6. CDR3 length: 16 amino acids. The CDR3 sequence is CASSESGTGRTYEQYF. The CDR3 bases are TGTGCCAGCAGTGAATCTGGGACAGGGAGGACCTACGAGCAGTACTTC.

This clone showed up just a few times. This sequence joins TRBV5-1 and TRBJ1-1, with D perhaps TRBD1 (5 bases). CDR3 length equals 15 residues. Per the germline V gene, CDR1 is SGHRS and CDR2 is YFSETQ. V was trimmed by 1 base and J by 4 bases, leaving 14 bases between them. The CDR3 reads CASSLSPGWGTEAFF. CDR3 DNA: TGCGCCAGCAGCTTGTCTCCAGGGTGGGGCACTGAAGCTTTCTTT.

The chain employs TRBV10-3 and TRBJ1-2; D is undetermined. The germline V and J ends were trimmed by 4 bases and 8 bases, with 11 bases remaining between them. CDR1 and CDR2 from the germline V gene are ENHRY and SYGVKD. This CDR3 spans 12 amino acids. The CDR3 DNA reads as TGTGCCATCAGTGGTGGACTAGACGGCTACACCTTC. Protein: CAISGGLDGYTF.

The J gene is TRBJ2-2, the V gene TRBV18, with 12 bases aligning to TRBD1. This CDR3 has 18 amino acids. Germline loops: CDR1 KGHSH, CDR2 LQKENI. Trimming took 3 bases from V and 4 from J; bases not matched to a gene: 9. The CDR3 nucleotides read TGTGCCAGCTCACCCCGGGACAGGGGGCTCGGTGGCACCGGGGAGCTGTTTTTT. Its protein product is CASSPRDRGLGGTGELFF.

This clone was detected a few times. The chain uses TRBV6-6 and TRBJ1-5; D possibly corresponds to TRBD1 (5 bases). V dropped 5 bases and J dropped 1 base, with 15 bases sitting between them. The CDR3 length is 16 residues. The V gene's germline CDR1 is MNHNY and CDR2 SVGAGI (reference sequence). The CDR3 DNA reads TGTGCCAGCAGTAGCCCCGGACAATGGAGCAATCAGCCCCAGCATTTT. Translating it yields CASSSPGQWSNQPQHF.

Written as DNA, the CDR3 is TGCGCCAGCAGCCCACAGGAGCGGGTTAATGAAAAACTGTTTTTT. Protein sequence: CASSPQERVNEKLFF. The V call is TRBV4-1, the J call TRBJ1-4, with D perhaps matching TRBD1 (5 bases). Trimming cost V 4 bases and J 4 bases, with 13 bases left between them. Germline lookup yields CDR1 MGHRA and CDR2 YSYEKL. The CDR3 spans 15 residues.

The chain employs TRBV5-1 and TRBJ2-6, with D perhaps matching TRBD1 (5 bases). This CDR3 contains 14 residues. Germline V gene data show CDR1 as SGHRS and CDR2 as YFSETQ. V was clipped by 4 bases and J by 3 bases, with 8 bases between them. CDR3 nucleotides: TGCGCCAGCAGCCTAGGGGTTGGGGCCAACGTCCTGACTTTC. It encodes CASSLGVGANVLTF. Complete variable domain (other parts from reference TRBV5-1 and TRBJ2-6): KAGVTQTPRYLIKTRGQQVTLSCSPISGHRSVSWYQQTPGQGLQFLFEYFSETQRNKGNFPGRFSGRQFSNSRSEMNVSTLELGDSALYLCASSLGVGANVLTFGAGSRLTVL.

V usage is TRBV6-6 and J usage is TRBJ1-1; D uncertain. Trimming pared 4 bases from V and 0 bases from J, leaving 6 bases between. CDR1 and CDR2 from the germline V gene are MNHNY and SVGAGI (reference sequence). There are 13 residues in the CDR3. This CDR3 is CASSSQMNTEAFF. CDR3 DNA sequence: TGTGCCAGCAGTTCCCAGATGAACACTGAAGCTTTCTTT.

The V gene is TRBV27, the J gene TRBJ2-5, with D unresolved. The CDR3 runs to 13 residues. Germline lookup yields CDR1 MNHEY and CDR2 SMNVEV (reference sequence). The V end was cut by 2 bases, the J end by 6 bases, with 10 bases between. The CDR3 reads CASSLSSLQTQYF. The CDR3, as DNA: TGTGCCAGCAGTTTAAGTAGCCTCCAGACCCAGTACTTC.

The chain uses TRBV6-1 and TRBJ2-3, with D possibly TRBD1 on 5 matching bases. This CDR3 spans 16 amino acids. Deletions cut 0 bases from V and 2 bases from J, with 12 bases between. From germline, CDR1 is MNHNS and CDR2 SASEGT. CDR3 nucleotide sequence: TGTGCCAGCAGTGAAGCTCGGACACCACTCACAGATACGCAGTATTTT. Translating it yields CASSEARTPLTDTQYF.